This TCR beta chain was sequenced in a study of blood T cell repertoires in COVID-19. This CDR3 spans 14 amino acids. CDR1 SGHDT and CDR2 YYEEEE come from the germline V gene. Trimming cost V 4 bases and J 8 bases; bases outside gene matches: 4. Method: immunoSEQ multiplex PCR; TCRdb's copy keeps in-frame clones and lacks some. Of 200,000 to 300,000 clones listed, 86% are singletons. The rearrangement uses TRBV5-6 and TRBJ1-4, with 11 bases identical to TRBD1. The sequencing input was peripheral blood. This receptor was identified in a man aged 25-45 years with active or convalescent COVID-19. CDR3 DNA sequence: TGTGCCAGCAGCCCCGGGACAGGGGGGGAAAAACTGTTTTTT. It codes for CASSPGTGGEKLFF.